This paragraph covers one T cell receptor (beta chain) sequence. Its antigen is unknown. The sample comes from a study of graft-versus-host responses after intestinal transplantation. At the level of the study: Isolated intestinal, liver-intestinal, or multivisceral transplants were what recipients had. Every recipient had anti-thymocyte globulin induction and 3 to 4 years of tacrolimus plus steroids.

The CDR3 is made up of 14 amino acids. CDR1 and CDR2 (germline): MGHDK, SYGVNS. V lost 5 bases, J lost 2 bases, and 12 bases lay in between. Study-level points and caveats: Researchers found peak circulating GvH clone levels linked to early post-transplant HvG declines. Recipient bone marrow held GvH clones, some seen earlier in ileum or blood.

Method: immunoSEQ multiplex PCR; TCRdb's copy keeps in-frame clones and lacks some. The sample shows 100,000 to 120,000 clones, approximately 92% of them seen only once. The receptor's source is a human donor who received an intestinal transplant. The starting material was unstimulated CD8+ T cells sorted from spleen or lymph node cells, obtained before intestinal transplant. This chain links TRBV25-1 with TRBJ1-1; maybe TRBD1 (5 bases). The CDR3 DNA follows: TGTGCCAGCAGTTTAGGGGCATCAAACACTGAAGCTTTCTTT. This sequence encodes CASSLGASNTEAFF.